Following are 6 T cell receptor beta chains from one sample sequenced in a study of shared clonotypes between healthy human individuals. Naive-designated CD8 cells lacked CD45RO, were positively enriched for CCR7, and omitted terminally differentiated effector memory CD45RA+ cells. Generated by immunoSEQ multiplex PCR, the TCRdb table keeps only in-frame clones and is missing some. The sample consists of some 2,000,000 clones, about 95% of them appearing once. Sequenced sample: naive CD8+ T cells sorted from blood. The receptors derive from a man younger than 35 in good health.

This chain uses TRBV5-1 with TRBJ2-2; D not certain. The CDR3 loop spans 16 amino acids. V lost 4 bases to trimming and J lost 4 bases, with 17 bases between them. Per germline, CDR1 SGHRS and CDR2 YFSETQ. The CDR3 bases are TGCGCCAGCAGCCTGGACCCTATATGGGGCACCGGGGAGCTGTTTTTT. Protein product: CASSLDPIWGTGELFF.

The CDR3 nucleotides read TGTGCCAGCAGCCCCTGGACAGGGGGTTACGAGCAGTACTTC. It specifies CASSPWTGGYEQYF. The rearrangement links TRBV7-8 to TRBJ2-7, with 10 positions matching TRBD1. The CDR3 totals 14 residues. V lost 5 bases and J lost 4; bases outside the gene matches: 5. In germline, CDR1 is SGHVS, CDR2 FQNEAQ.

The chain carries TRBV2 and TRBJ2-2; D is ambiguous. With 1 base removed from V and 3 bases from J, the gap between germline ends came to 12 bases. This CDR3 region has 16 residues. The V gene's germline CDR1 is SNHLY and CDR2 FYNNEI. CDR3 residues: CASSEVAGGYTGELFF. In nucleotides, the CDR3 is TGTGCCAGCAGTGAAGTGGCAGGCGGTTACACCGGGGAGCTGTTTTTT.

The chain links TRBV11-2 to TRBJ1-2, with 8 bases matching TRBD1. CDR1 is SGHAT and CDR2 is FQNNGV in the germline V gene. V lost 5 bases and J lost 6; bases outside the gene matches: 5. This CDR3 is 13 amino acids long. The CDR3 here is CASSTAGGDGYTF. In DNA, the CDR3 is TGTGCCAGCAGCACCGCAGGGGGCGATGGCTACACCTTC.

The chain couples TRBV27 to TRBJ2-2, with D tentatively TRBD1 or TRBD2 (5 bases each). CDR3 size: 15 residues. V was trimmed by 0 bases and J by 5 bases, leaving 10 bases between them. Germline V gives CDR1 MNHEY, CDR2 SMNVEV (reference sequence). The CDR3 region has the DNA TGTGCCAGCAGTTTATCGGGGGTGAGAACCGGGGAGCTGTTTTTT. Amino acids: CASSLSGVRTGELFF.

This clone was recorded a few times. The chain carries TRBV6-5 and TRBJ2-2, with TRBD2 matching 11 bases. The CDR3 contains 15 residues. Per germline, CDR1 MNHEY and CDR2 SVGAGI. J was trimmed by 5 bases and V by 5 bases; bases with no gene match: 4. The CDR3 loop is CASSRWTSGTGELFF. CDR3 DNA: TGTGCCAGCAGTCGCTGGACTAGCGGGACCGGGGAGCTGTTTTTT.